This TCR beta chain was retrieved from a study of metastatic and nonmetastatic thyroid tumors. Treatment of any kind had been given to no patient before thyroid surgery. The CDR3 consists of 13 residues. V lost 4 bases, J lost 5 bases, and 9 bases lay in between. CDR1 SGHVS and CDR2 FQNEAQ come from the germline V gene. TCRdb re-called the PCR reads with MiXCR. The sample yields thousands of clones, 20% to 25% seen once. What was sequenced was adjacent normal tissue. The chain recombines TRBV7-8 with TRBJ2-1; possible D gene TRBD1, 5 bases. This TCR was sampled from a female donor with papillary thyroid cancer or a benign thyroid nodule (not recorded which). Some clones in this sample may be carry-over from other donors' samples. CDR3 amino acids: CASSYIGDNEQFF. In DNA, the CDR3 is TGTGCCAGCAGCTACATAGGGGACAATGAGCAGTTCTTC.